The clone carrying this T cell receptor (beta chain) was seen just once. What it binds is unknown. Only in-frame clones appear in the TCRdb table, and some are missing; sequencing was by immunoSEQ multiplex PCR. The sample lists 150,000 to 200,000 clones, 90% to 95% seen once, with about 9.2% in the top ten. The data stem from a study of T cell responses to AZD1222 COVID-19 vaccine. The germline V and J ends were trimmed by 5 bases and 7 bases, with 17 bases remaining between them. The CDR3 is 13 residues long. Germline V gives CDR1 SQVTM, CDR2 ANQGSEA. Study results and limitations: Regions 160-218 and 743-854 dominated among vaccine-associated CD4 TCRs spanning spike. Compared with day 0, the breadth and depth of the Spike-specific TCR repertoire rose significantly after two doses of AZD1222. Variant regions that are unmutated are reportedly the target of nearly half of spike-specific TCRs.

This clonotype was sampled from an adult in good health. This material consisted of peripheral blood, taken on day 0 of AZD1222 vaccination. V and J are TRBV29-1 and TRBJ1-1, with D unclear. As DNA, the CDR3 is TGCAGCGTTAAGGTCAGACTCCGGGGTGAAGCTTTCTTT. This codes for CSVKVRLRGEAFF.